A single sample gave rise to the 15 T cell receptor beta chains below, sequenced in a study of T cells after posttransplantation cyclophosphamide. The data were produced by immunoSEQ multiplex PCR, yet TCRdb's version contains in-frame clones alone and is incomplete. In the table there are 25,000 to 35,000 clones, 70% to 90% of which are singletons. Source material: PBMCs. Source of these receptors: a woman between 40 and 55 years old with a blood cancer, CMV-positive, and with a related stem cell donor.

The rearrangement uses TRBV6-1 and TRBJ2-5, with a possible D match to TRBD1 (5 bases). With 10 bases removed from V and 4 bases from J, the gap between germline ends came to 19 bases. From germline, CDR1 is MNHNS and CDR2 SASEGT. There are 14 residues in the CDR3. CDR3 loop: CATLLRQKGETQYF. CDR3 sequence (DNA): TGTGCCACCCTACTACGACAGAAGGGAGAGACCCAGTACTTC.

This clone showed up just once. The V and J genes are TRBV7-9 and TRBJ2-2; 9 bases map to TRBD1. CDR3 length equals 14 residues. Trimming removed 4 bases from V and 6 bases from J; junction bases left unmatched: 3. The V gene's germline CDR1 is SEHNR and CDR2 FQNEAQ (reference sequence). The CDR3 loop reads CASSYRQGAGELFF. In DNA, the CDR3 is TGTGCCAGCAGCTACAGACAGGGGGCCGGGGAGCTGTTTTTT. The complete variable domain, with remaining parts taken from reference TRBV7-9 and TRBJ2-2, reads DTGVSQNPRHKITKRGQNVTFRCDPISEHNRLYWYRQTLGQGPEFLTYFQNEAQLEKSRLLSDRFSAERPKGSFSTLEIQRTEQGDSAMYLCASSYRQGAGELFFGEGSRLTVL.

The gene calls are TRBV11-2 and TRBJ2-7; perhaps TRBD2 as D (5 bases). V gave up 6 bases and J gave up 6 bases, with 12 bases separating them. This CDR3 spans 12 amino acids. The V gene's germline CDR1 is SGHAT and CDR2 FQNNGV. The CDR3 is CASSLLRVEQYF. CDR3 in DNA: TGTGCCAGCAGTCTATTGAGGGTCGAGCAGTACTTC.

The CDR3 sequence: CASSPGLAGGITDTQYF. CDR3 coding DNA: TGTGCCAGCAGCCCCGGACTAGCGGGGGGCATCACAGATACGCAGTATTTT. This chain connects TRBV4-2 to TRBJ2-3; 14 bases fit TRBD2. The length of the CDR3 is 17 residues. CDR1 LGHNA and CDR2 YNFKEQ come from the germline V gene. V shed 4 bases and J 2 bases; nucleotides not matched to a gene: 5.

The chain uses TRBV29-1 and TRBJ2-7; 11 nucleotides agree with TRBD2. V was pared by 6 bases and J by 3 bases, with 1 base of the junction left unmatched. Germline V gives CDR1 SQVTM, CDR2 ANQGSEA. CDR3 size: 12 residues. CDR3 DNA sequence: TGCAGCGTGACTAGCGGGGTCTACGAGCAGTACTTC. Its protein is CSVTSGVYEQYF.

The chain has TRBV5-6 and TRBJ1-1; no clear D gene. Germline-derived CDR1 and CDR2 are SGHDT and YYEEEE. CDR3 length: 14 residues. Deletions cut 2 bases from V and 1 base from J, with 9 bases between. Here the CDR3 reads CASSFGLKNTEAFF. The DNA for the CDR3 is TGTGCCAGCAGCTTCGGACTGAAGAACACTGAAGCTTTCTTT. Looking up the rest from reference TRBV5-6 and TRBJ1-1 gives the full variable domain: DAGVTQSPTHLIKTRGQQVTLRCSPKSGHDTVSWYQQALGQGPQFIFQYYEEEERQRGNFPDRFSGHQFPNYSSELNVNALLLGDSALYLCASSFGLKNTEAFFGQGTRLTVV.

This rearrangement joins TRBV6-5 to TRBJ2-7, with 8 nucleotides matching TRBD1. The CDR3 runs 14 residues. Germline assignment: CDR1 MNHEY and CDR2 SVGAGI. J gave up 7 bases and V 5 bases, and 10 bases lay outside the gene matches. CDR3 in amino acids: CASSEGQGQMEQYF. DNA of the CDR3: TGTGCCAGCAGTGAAGGACAGGGCCAGATGGAGCAGTACTTC.

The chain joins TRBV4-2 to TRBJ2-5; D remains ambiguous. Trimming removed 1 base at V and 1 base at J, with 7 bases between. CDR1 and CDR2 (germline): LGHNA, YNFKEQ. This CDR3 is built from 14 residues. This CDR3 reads CASSQGNGQETQYF. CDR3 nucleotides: TGTGCCAGCAGCCAAGGAAACGGCCAAGAGACCCAGTACTTC.

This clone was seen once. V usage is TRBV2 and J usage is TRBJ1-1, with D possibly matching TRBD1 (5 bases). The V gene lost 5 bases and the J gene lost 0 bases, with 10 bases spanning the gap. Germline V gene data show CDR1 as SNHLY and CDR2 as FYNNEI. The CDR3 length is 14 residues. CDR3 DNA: TGTGCCAGCAGTCGCCCAGGGTTGAACACTGAAGCTTTCTTT. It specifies CASSRPGLNTEAFF.

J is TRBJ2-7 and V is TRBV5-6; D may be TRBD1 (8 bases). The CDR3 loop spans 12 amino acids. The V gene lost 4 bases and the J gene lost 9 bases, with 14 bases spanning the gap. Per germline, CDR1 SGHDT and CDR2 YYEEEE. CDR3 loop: CASSPYRGGQYF. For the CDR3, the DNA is TGTGCCAGCAGCCCGTACAGGGGGGGGCAGTACTTC.

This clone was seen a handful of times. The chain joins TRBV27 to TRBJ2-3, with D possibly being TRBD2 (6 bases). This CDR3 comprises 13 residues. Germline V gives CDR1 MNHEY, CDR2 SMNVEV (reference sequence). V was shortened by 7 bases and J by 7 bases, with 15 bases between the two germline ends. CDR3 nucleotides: TGTGCCAGCAATGGGGGGTACGGAAATACGCAGTATTTT. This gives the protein CASNGGYGNTQYF.

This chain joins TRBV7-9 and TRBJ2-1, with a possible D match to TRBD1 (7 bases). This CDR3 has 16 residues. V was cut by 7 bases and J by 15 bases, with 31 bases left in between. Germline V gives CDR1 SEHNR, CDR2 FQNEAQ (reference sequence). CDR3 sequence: CASTPSFEGQHPGGFF. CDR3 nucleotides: TGTGCCAGCACCCCCTCCTTTGAGGGACAGCACCCCGGGGGGTTCTTC.

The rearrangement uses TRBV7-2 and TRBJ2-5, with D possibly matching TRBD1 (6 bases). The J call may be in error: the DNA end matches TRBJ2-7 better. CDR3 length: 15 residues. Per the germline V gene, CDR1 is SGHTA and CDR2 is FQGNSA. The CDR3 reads CASSPSDRLTYEQYF. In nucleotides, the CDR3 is TGTGCCAGCAGCCCCTCGGACAGACTTACCTACGAGCAGTACTTC.

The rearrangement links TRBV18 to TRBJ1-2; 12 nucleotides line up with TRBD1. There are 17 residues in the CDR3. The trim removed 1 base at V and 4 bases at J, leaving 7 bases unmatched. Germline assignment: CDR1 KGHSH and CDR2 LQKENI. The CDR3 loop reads CASSPRAGTGGTYGYTF. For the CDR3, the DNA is TGTGCCAGCTCACCACGAGCTGGGACAGGGGGCACCTATGGCTACACCTTC. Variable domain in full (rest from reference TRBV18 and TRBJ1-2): NAGVMQNPRHLVRRRGQEARLRCSPMKGHSHVYWYRQLPEEGLKFMVYLQKENIIDESGMPKERFSAEFPKEGPSILRIQQVVRGDSAAYFCASSPRAGTGGTYGYTFGSGTRLTVV.

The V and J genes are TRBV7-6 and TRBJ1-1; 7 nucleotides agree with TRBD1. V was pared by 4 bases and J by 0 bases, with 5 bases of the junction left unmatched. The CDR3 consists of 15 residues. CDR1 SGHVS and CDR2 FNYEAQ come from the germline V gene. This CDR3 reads CASSSGQFMNTEAFF. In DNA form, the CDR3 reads TGTGCCAGCAGCTCGGGACAGTTCATGAACACTGAAGCTTTCTTT.